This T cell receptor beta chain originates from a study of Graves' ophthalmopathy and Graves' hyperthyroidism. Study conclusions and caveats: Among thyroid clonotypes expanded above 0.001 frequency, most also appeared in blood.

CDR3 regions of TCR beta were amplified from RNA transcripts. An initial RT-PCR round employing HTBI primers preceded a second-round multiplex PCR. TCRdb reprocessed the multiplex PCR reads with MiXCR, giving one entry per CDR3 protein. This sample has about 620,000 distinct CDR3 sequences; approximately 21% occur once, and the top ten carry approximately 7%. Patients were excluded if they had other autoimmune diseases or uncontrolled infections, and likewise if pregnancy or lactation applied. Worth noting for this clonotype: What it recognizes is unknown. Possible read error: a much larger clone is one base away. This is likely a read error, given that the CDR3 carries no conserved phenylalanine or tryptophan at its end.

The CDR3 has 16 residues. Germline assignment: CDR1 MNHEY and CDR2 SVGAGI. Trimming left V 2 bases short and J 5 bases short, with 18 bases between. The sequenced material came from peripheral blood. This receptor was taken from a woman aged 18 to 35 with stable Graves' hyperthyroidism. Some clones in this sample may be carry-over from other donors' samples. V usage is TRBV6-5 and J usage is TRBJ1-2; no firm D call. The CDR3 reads CASSYLDIRRGYGYTY. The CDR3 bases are TGTGCCAGCAGTTACCTCGACATCCGGCGAGGTTATGGCTACACCTAC.